These 23 T cell receptor beta chains were all obtained from the same sample, sequenced in a study of CD8+ T cells in alopecia areata (dated by TCRdb to 2016 to 2018). The sample's time point, from its label and the paper: baseline before oral tofacitinib. The protocol used for the library was the immunoSEQ multiplex PCR assay. RNA was extracted from all samples and reverse transcribed into cDNA as template for TCR sequencing. TCRdb's version of the immuneACCESS table is confined to in-frame rearrangements and falls short of the full clone set. An unresolved V gene accounts for under half of the shortfall where checked; the remainder is of unknown origin. The sample table contains 150,000 or so clones; only one count was recorded for 85% to 90% of them. Of the sample, around 15% falls within the top ten clones. This material consisted of CD8+ T cells sorted from blood, taken at week 0. The receptors shown here come from a human donor with alopecia areata.

The chain couples TRBV7-9 to TRBJ2-1; 8 nucleotides align to TRBD2. Germline V lookup: CDR1 SEHNR, CDR2 FQNEAQ (reference sequence). This CDR3 has 18 residues. Germline trimming cut 3 bases from V and 0 bases from J; bases unmatched to any gene: 10. The CDR3 protein is CASSFPRTSSGSYNEQFF. In DNA form, the CDR3 reads TGTGCCAGCAGCTTTCCCCGGACTAGCTCCGGCTCCTACAATGAGCAGTTCTTC.

This clone has more than one count but fewer than ten. This sequence joins TRBV7-9 and TRBJ1-4; D unresolved. The CDR3 is 13 residues long. V lost 6 bases, J lost 7 bases, and 12 bases lay in between. The germline gives CDR1 SEHNR, CDR2 FQNEAQ (reference sequence). CDR3 sequence reads: CASSQIDGEKLFF. The DNA for the CDR3 is TGTGCCAGCAGTCAGATAGACGGTGAAAAACTGTTTTTT.

This clone was counted a single time. The chain is built from TRBV19 and TRBJ1-1; D call uncertain. V lost 7 bases to trimming and J lost 1 base, with 13 bases between them. The germline CDR1 and CDR2 sequences are LNHDA and SQIVND (reference sequence). The CDR3 runs to 14 residues. Written as DNA, the CDR3 is TGTGCCAGTACTTTTGACAAGGGGAACACTGAAGCTTTCTTT. Protein sequence: CASTFDKGNTEAFF.

The chain links TRBV29-1 to TRBJ1-1; D gene uncertain. Per germline, CDR1 SQVTM and CDR2 ANQGSEA. The CDR3 sequence is 11 residues long. V dropped 4 bases and J dropped 0 bases, with 3 bases sitting between them. The CDR3 is CSVGVNTEAFF. The CDR3 DNA sequence: TGCAGCGTTGGGGTGAACACTGAAGCTTTCTTT.

This clone was seen more than once but under ten times. The genes are TRBV29-1 and TRBJ2-5; 7 bases align to TRBD2. CDR1 SQVTM and CDR2 ANQGSEA come from the germline V gene. The CDR3 contains 12 residues. With 3 bases clipped from V and 7 bases from J, the junction kept 5 bases outside the gene matches. In DNA form, the CDR3 reads TGCAGCGTTGACGGACTAGATGGGACCCAGTACTTC. Translating it yields CSVDGLDGTQYF.

This chain joins TRBV27 and TRBJ2-7, with a possible D match to TRBD1 (6 bases). The ends were cut back, 3 bases at V and 3 bases at J, with 12 bases in the middle. CDR1 and CDR2 (germline): MNHEY, SMNVEV (reference sequence). This CDR3 region has 14 residues. As DNA, the CDR3 is TGTGCCAGCAGTTTTGGCAGGGGAGACTACGAGCAGTACTTC. Protein sequence: CASSFGRGDYEQYF.

The rearrangement uses TRBV6-5 and TRBJ2-5, with 9 bases that match TRBD2. V was clipped by 2 bases and J by 5 bases; unmatched bases: 6. CDR1 and CDR2 (germline): MNHEY, SVGAGI. The CDR3 is made up of 15 amino acids. Written as DNA, the CDR3 is TGTGCCAGCAGTTACCAAGCTAGCGGGGCCGAGACCCAGTACTTC. This sequence encodes CASSYQASGAETQYF.

In DNA, the CDR3 is TGTGCCAGCAGCTTAGCCGGGAACACTGAAGCTTTCTTT. It is translated as CASSLAGNTEAFF. The chain uses TRBV7-6 and TRBJ1-1; no reliable D call. V lost 0 bases, J lost 1 base, and 3 bases lay in between. Germline values: CDR1 SGHVS, CDR2 FNYEAQ. The CDR3 consists of 13 residues.

This chain uses TRBV6-5 with TRBJ2-3, with D uncertain. Trimming shortened V by 0 bases and J by 4 bases, and 5 bases separated the two germline ends. The CDR3 totals 13 residues. Looked up from germline, CDR1 is MNHEY and CDR2 is SVGAGI. DNA for the CDR3: TGTGCCAGCAGTTACTCGAAGGCAGATACGCAGTATTTT. It encodes CASSYSKADTQYF.

J is TRBJ1-5 and V is TRBV7-9; maybe TRBD1 (5 bases). Between the trimmed V and J ends, which lost 4 bases and 0 bases, there was a span of 16 bases. The CDR3 covers 17 residues. The germline CDR1 and CDR2 sequences are SEHNR and FQNEAQ (reference sequence). The chain's CDR3 is CASSSLEGEYSNQPQHF. The CDR3, as DNA: TGTGCCAGCAGCTCTTTGGAAGGGGAATATAGCAATCAGCCCCAGCATTTT.

V is TRBV12-5 and J is TRBJ2-1, with 10 bases fitting TRBD2. The V gene end was trimmed by 5 bases and the J gene end by 4 bases; junction bases not matched to a gene: 8. The CDR3 has 16 amino acids. CDR1 and CDR2 (germline): LGHNT, FRNRAP. This chain's CDR3 is CASGPPPAGGYNEQFF. Here the CDR3 DNA reads TGTGCTAGTGGTCCACCCCCAGCGGGGGGGTACAATGAGCAGTTCTTC.

The chain joins TRBV4-2 to TRBJ2-6, with unresolved D. There are 16 residues in the CDR3. V was pared by 0 bases and J by 0 bases, with 6 bases between. CDR1 is LGHNA and CDR2 is YNFKEQ in the germline V gene. The CDR3 DNA reads TGTGCCAGCAGCCAAGATGACTTCTCTGGGGCCAACGTCCTGACTTTC. This sequence encodes CASSQDDFSGANVLTF.

The chain is built from TRBV5-1 and TRBJ2-1; TRBD2 matches 9 bases. Germline V gene sequence: CDR1 SGHRS, CDR2 YFSETQ. V was clipped by 0 bases and J by 6 bases; unmatched bases: 4. The length of the CDR3 is 15 residues. This CDR3 reads CASSLVAGGRNEQFF. CDR3 in DNA: TGCGCCAGCAGCTTGGTGGCGGGAGGGCGCAATGAGCAGTTCTTC.

The chain is built from TRBV29-1 and TRBJ2-2, with D perhaps TRBD1 (6 bases). Trimming took 7 bases from V and 6 from J, leaving 9 bases between them. CDR1 is SQVTM and CDR2 is ANQGSEA in the germline V gene. The CDR3 is 11 amino acids. The CDR3 DNA is TGCAGCGCAGAGGGGGCCGGGGAGCTGTTTTTT. Amino acid sequence: CSAEGAGELFF.

This clone was found once. The chain combines TRBV7-2 with TRBJ2-7; TRBD2 matches at 10 bases. The V segment lost 4 bases and the J segment 2 bases; nucleotides outside the gene matches: 8. The CDR3 covers 16 residues. Per germline, CDR1 SGHTA and CDR2 FQGNSA. CDR3 in DNA: TGTGCCAGCAGCTCTGAAAGCGGGACTAGCGCCTACGAGCAGTACTTC. This encodes CASSSESGTSAYEQYF.

The V gene is TRBV28, the J gene TRBJ2-1; 7 positions match TRBD1. The CDR3 totals 15 residues. CDR1 and CDR2 (germline): MDHEN, SYDVKM. V lost 6 bases, J lost 5 bases, and 10 bases stayed unmatched. The CDR3 region has the DNA TGTGCCAGCAGGTCAACCGGGACAGTAAACAATGAGCAGTTCTTC. This translates into CASRSTGTVNNEQFF.

The V call is TRBV5-1, the J call TRBJ2-7, with D unclear. This CDR3 is 14 amino acids long. Trimming pared 4 bases from V and 1 base from J, leaving 12 bases between. Germline CDR1 and CDR2: SGHRS and YFSETQ. The CDR3 here is CASSPRLSSYEQYF. CDR3 nucleotide sequence: TGCGCCAGCAGCCCCCGTCTTTCTTCCTACGAGCAGTACTTC.

V is TRBV20-1 and J is TRBJ2-1, with unresolved D. Germline CDR1 reads DFQATT; CDR2 reads SNEGSKA (reference sequence). Trimming stripped 4 bases from V and 4 bases from J, with 5 bases between. This CDR3 comprises 11 residues. The CDR3 loop is CSATLYNEQFF. CDR3 nucleotides: TGCAGTGCTACCCTTTACAATGAGCAGTTCTTC.

The V and J genes are TRBV7-9 and TRBJ2-5; D is undetermined. CDR3 length: 12 residues. Germline V gene sequence: CDR1 SEHNR, CDR2 FQNEAQ (reference sequence). V was clipped by 2 bases and J by 0 bases, with 1 base between them. CDR3 in amino acids: CASSLYQETQYF. The CDR3 DNA reads TGTGCCAGCAGCTTATACCAAGAGACCCAGTACTTC.

The chain recombines TRBV4-2 with TRBJ2-3, with D possibly being TRBD2 (5 bases). Germline V lookup: CDR1 LGHNA, CDR2 YNFKEQ. This CDR3 has 17 amino acids. V was cut by 1 base and J by 1 base, with 15 bases left in between. This CDR3 reads CASSQVVQRTRTDTQYF. In DNA, the CDR3 is TGTGCCAGCAGCCAAGTAGTACAGCGGACTCGCACAGATACGCAGTATTTT.

This chain uses TRBV7-9 with TRBJ2-7; D not resolved. The germline V gene encodes CDR1 SEHNR and CDR2 FQNEAQ (reference sequence). The V end was cut by 1 base, the J end by 2 bases, with 12 bases between. This CDR3 is 15 amino acids long. The CDR3 sequence is CASSLVADQAYEQYF. As DNA, the CDR3 is TGTGCCAGCAGCTTAGTGGCAGACCAAGCCTACGAGCAGTACTTC.

About this clone: The sample contains more than one DNA sequence encoding this CDR3. This rearrangement joins TRBV5-4 to TRBJ2-3; tentatively, D is TRBD1 or TRBD2 (7 bases each). The CDR3 has 16 residues. Germline CDR1 reads SGHNT; CDR2 reads YYREEE (reference sequence). The ends were cut back, 1 base at V and 3 bases at J, with 15 bases in the middle. The DNA for the CDR3 is TGTGCCAGCAGCTTGAAGCGGGACAGACCGACAGATACGCAGTATTTT. This translates into CASSLKRDRPTDTQYF.

The V and J genes are TRBV9 and TRBJ2-2; D remains ambiguous. Germline CDR1 reads SGDLS; CDR2 reads YYNGEE. V was trimmed by 4 bases and J by 5 bases, leaving 6 bases between them. The CDR3 runs 12 residues. CDR3 in DNA: TGTGCCAGCAGCCCGCTGACCGGGGAGCTGTTTTTT. Protein product: CASSPLTGELFF.